The 7 T cell receptor beta chains presented below share a single source sample, sequenced in a study of cytomegalovirus exposure and HLA in healthy donors. Repertoires were generated with immunoSEQ multiplex PCR, while TCRdb's copy carries only in-frame clones and drops some. The sample carries 130,000 to 150,000 clones, 80% to 90% recorded once. Sequenced: PBMCs. These receptors were collected from a woman aged 25 to 39 in good health and CMV-seropositive.

The gene calls are TRBV16 and TRBJ1-1, with TRBD1 as a possible D gene (5 bases). This CDR3 is 13 amino acids long. V shed 4 bases and J shed 2 bases, with 8 bases lying between them. Germline assignment: CDR1 KGHSY and CDR2 FQNENV. CDR3 in amino acids: CASSLDRNTEAFF. The CDR3 region has the DNA TGTGCCAGCAGCCTTGACAGAAACACTGAAGCTTTCTTT. Together with reference TRBV16 and TRBJ1-1, the CDR3 gives the full variable domain: GEEVAQTPKHLVRGEGQKAKLYCAPIKGHSYVFWYQQVLKNEFKFLISFQNENVFDETGMPKERFSAKCLPNSPCSLEIQATKLEDSAVYFCASSLDRNTEAFFGQGTRLTVV.

The rearrangement joins TRBV29-1 to TRBJ2-5; D is possibly TRBD1 (6 bases). The CDR3 sequence is 14 residues long. Trimming stripped 4 bases from V and 1 base from J, with 13 bases between. The germline CDR1 and CDR2 sequences are SQVTM and ANQGSEA. The CDR3 here is CSVALTGVQETQYF. The CDR3 DNA is TGCAGCGTTGCCTTGACAGGCGTCCAAGAGACCCAGTACTTC.

The chain recombines TRBV29-1 with TRBJ2-3, with TRBD1 matching over 11 bases. With 6 bases clipped from V and 4 bases from J, the junction kept 6 bases outside the gene matches. The CDR3 has 14 amino acids. CDR1 is SQVTM and CDR2 is ANQGSEA in the germline V gene. The DNA of the CDR3 is TGCAGCGTCCCGGGACAGGGGGTGGCAGATACGCAGTATTTT. Amino acids: CSVPGQGVADTQYF.

This clone appeared once. The V gene is TRBV28, the J gene TRBJ2-5, with D unresolved. CDR3 size: 13 residues. Per the germline V gene, CDR1 is MDHEN and CDR2 is SYDVKM. With 5 bases removed from V and 3 bases from J, the gap between germline ends came to 10 bases. The CDR3 loop reads CASSRSSKETQYF. In nucleotides, the CDR3 is TGTGCCAGCAGTCGGAGTAGTAAAGAGACCCAGTACTTC.

V usage is TRBV27 and J usage is TRBJ2-7; 8 bases map to TRBD1. V gave up 3 bases and J gave up 2 bases; unmatched junction bases: 6. The V gene's germline CDR1 is MNHEY and CDR2 SMNVEV (reference sequence). This CDR3 is 15 amino acids long. The CDR3 loop reads CASSLSGGLPYEQYF. The DNA for the CDR3 is TGTGCCAGCAGTTTGTCAGGGGGCTTACCCTACGAGCAGTACTTC.

Here the CDR3 reads CASSPQPTSGRVLLYEQYF. The CDR3 DNA reads as TGTGCCAGCAGCCCCCAACCCACTAGCGGGAGGGTCCTTTTGTACGAGCAGTACTTC. V gene TRBV11-2 combines with J gene TRBJ2-7, with 13 positions matching TRBD2. The V segment lost 5 bases and the J segment 4 bases; nucleotides outside the gene matches: 17. CDR1 is SGHAT, CDR2 FQNNGV, per germline. This CDR3 region has 19 residues.

The rearrangement joins TRBV10-3 to TRBJ2-7; weak D call: TRBD1 (5 bases). CDR3 length equals 14 residues. The germline V gene has CDR1 ENHRY and CDR2 SYGVKD. V was cut by 10 bases and J by 5 bases, with 21 bases left in between. CDR3 residues: CATKNQGIGDEQYF. The CDR3 coding sequence is TGTGCCACCAAAAACCAGGGAATTGGAGACGAGCAGTACTTC.